The source of this T cell receptor beta chain is a study of T-cell reconstitution after alpha-beta-depleted transplantation in children. Unique molecular identifiers were used in preparing the TCRbeta library. TCRdb recomputed calls from the PCR reads with MiXCR, one row per CDR3 protein. Found here are approximately 350,000 distinct CDR3 sequences, under 13% of them singletons; the top ten hold approximately 2.3%. This clonotype turned up a few times. V gave up 6 bases and J gave up 2 bases, with 14 bases separating them. Germline assignment: CDR1 SQVTM and CDR2 ANQGSEA. The CDR3 is 14 amino acids. This specimen was PBMCs from the stem cell graft donor, taken from the stem cell graft. The receptor was derived from a human donor who donated a stem cell graft to a child with acute lymphoblastic leukemia. V and J are TRBV29-1 and TRBJ2-1; no reliable D call. Written as DNA, the CDR3 is TGCAGCGTAGAGAGGCTACCTCCCTACAATGAGCAGTTCTTC. This gives the protein CSVERLPPYNEQFF.